This T cell receptor beta chain was recovered during a study of shared clonotypes between healthy human individuals. Study-level findings and limits: With a handful of donors compared, approximately 5.5% of naive CD4 clonotypes were shared.

Comment on this clone: Its target is unknown.

Trimming at V came to 2 bases and at J to 9 bases, leaving 13 bases not matched to a gene. Per germline, CDR1 SNHLY and CDR2 FYNNEI. This CDR3 has 16 residues. Sequenced by immunoSEQ multiplex PCR; TCRdb stores in-frame clones only, minus some. The sample shows about 1.1 million clones, 75% to 85% of them seen only once. This TCR came from a man in his late teens or twenties in good health. Some clones in this sample may be carry-over from other donors' samples. V and J are TRBV2 and TRBJ2-7; 10 bases map to TRBD2. The source material was memory CD4+ T cells from PBMCs. Subset defined: CD45RA-negative fraction. The CDR3 DNA is TGTGCCAGCAGTGAACCGGGTTGGCTAGCGGGAGTTGTGCAGTACTTC. Protein sequence: CASSEPGWLAGVVQYF.